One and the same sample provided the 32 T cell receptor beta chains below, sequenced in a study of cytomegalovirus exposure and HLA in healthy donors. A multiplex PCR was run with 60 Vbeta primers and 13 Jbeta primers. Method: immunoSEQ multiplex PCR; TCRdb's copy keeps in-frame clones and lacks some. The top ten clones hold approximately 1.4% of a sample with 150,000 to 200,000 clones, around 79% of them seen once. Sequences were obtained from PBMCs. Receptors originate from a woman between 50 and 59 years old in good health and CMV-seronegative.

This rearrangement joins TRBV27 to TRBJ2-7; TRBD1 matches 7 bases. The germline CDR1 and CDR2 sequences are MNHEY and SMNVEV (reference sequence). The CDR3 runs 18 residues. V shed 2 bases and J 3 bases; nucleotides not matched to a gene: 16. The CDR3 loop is CASSLEAARGRRNYEQYF. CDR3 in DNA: TGTGCCAGCAGTTTAGAGGCGGCGAGGGGGCGCAGAAACTACGAGCAGTACTTC.

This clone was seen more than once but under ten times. The CDR3 coding sequence is TGTGCCAGTAGTACCACAAGGAACACTGAAGCTTTCTTT. This codes for CASSTTRNTEAFF. The V call is TRBV19, the J call TRBJ1-1; no clear D. The CDR3 sequence is 13 residues long. Germline V gene data show CDR1 as LNHDA and CDR2 as SQIVND (reference sequence). The V and J ends lost 4 bases and 1 base respectively, with 7 bases between them.

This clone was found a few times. The CDR3 here is CASSFTHSLVTDTQYF. The CDR3 DNA follows: TGTGCCAGCAGTTTTACTCATTCCCTTGTCACAGATACGCAGTATTTT. The chain combines TRBV28 with TRBJ2-3, with D uncertain. Per germline, CDR1 MDHEN and CDR2 SYDVKM. Trimming left V 3 bases short and J 2 bases short, with 15 bases between. CDR3 size: 16 residues.

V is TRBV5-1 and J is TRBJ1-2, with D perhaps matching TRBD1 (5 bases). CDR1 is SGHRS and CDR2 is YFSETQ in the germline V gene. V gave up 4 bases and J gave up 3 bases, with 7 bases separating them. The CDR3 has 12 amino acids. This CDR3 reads CASSPRDYGYTF. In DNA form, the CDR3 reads TGCGCCAGCAGCCCCAGGGACTATGGCTACACCTTC.

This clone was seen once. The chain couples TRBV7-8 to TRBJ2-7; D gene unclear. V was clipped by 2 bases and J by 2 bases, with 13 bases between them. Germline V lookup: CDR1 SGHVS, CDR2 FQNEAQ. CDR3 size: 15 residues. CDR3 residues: CASSLYTGSPYEQYF. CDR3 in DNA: TGTGCCAGCAGCTTATACACGGGTTCGCCCTACGAGCAGTACTTC. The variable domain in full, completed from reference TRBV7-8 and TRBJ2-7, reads GAGVSQSPRYKVAKRGQDVALRCDPISGHVSLFWYQQALGQGPEFLTYFQNEAQLDKSGLPSDRFFAERPEGSVSTLKIQRTQQEDSAVYLCASSLYTGSPYEQYFGPGTRLTVT.

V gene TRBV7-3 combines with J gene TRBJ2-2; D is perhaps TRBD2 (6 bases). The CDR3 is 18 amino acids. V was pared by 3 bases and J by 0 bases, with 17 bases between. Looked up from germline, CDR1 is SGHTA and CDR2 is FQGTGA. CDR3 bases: TGTGCCAGCAGCTTGAGAGGGAGGAACGGGGCGAACACCGGGGAGCTGTTTTTT. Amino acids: CASSLRGRNGANTGELFF.

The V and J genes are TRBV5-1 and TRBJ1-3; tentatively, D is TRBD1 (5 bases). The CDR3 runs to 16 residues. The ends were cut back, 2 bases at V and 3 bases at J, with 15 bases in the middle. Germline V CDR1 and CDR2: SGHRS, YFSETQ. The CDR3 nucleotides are TGCGCCAGCAGCTTACAAGCCGGGACTTTTGGAAACACCATATATTTT. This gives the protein CASSLQAGTFGNTIYF.

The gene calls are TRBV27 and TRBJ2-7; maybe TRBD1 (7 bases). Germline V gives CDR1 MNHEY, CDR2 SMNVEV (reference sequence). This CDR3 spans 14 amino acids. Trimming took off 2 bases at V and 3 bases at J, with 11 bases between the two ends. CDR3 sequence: CASSLQGGDYEQYF. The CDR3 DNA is TGTGCCAGCAGTTTACAGGGGGGAGACTACGAGCAGTACTTC.

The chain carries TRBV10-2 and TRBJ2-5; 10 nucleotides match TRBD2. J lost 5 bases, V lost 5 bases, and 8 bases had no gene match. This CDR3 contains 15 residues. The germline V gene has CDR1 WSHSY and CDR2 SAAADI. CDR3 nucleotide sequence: TGCGCCAGCAGTTTGACTAGCGGGCTGGGGGAGACCCAGTACTTC. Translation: CASSLTSGLGETQYF.

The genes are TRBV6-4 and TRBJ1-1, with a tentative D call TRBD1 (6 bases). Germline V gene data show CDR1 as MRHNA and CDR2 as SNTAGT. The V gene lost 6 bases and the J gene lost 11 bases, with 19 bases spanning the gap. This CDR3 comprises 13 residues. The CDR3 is CASSYPGGRIAFF. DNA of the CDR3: TGTGCCAGCAGCTACCCGGGGGGGCGAATCGCTTTCTTT.

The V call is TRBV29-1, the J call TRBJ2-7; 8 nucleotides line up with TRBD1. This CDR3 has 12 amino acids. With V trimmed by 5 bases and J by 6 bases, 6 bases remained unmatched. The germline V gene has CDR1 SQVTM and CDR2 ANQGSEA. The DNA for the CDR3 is TGCAGCGTTCGACAGGGGAGTTCCGAGCAGTACTTC. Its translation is CSVRQGSSEQYF.

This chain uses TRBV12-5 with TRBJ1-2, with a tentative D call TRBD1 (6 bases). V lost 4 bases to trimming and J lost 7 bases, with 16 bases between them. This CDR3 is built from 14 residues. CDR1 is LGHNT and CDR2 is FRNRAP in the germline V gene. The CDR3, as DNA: TGTGCTAGTGGTTCCGGACAGCGCGGCGGTGGCTACACCTTC. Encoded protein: CASGSGQRGGGYTF.

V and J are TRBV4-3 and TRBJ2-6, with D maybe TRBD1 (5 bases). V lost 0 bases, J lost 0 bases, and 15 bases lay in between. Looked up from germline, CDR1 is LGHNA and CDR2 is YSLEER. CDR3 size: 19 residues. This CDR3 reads CASSQESGFKFSGANVLTF. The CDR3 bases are TGCGCCAGCAGCCAAGAGTCAGGGTTTAAATTCTCTGGGGCCAACGTCCTGACTTTC.

As DNA, the CDR3 is TGCGCCAGCAGCCCTGGTACCGGGACAGGGGGCTATCAGCCCCAGCATTTT. It codes for CASSPGTGTGGYQPQHF. This chain links TRBV5-1 with TRBJ1-5, with 12 positions matching TRBD1. V trimming: 4 bases; J trimming: 5 bases; junction bases outside the gene matches: 10. Germline-derived CDR1 and CDR2 are SGHRS and YFSETQ. CDR3 length: 17 residues.

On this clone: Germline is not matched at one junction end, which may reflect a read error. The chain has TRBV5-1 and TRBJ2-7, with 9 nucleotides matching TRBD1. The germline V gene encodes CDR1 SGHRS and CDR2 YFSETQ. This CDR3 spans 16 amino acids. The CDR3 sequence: CASSSTTGTGSYVQYF. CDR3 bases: TGCGCCAGCAGCTCAACCACCGGGACAGGGTCCTACGTGCAGTACTTC.

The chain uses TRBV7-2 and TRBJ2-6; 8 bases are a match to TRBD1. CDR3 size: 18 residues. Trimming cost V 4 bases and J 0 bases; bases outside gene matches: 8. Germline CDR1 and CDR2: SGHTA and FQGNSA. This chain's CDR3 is CASSSRQGHHSGANVLTF. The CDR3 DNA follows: TGTGCCAGCAGCTCCAGACAGGGGCACCACTCTGGGGCCAACGTCCTGACTTTC.

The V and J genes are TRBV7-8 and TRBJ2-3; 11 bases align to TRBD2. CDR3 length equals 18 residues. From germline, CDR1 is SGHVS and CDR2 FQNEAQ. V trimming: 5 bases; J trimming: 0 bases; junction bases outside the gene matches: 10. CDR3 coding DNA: TGTGCCAGCAGCCGATATACTAGCGGGAGTTCGAGCACAGATACGCAGTATTTT. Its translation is CASSRYTSGSSSTDTQYF. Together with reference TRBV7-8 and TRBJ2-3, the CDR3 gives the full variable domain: GAGVSQSPRYKVAKRGQDVALRCDPISGHVSLFWYQQALGQGPEFLTYFQNEAQLDKSGLPSDRFFAERPEGSVSTLKIQRTQQEDSAVYLCASSRYTSGSSSTDTQYFGPGTRLTVL.

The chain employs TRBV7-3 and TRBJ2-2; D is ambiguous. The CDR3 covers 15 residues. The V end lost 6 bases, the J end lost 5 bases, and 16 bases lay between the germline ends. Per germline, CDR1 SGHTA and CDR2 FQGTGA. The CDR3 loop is CASSLSPIPTGELFF. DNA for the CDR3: TGTGCCAGCAGTTTATCCCCTATCCCTACCGGGGAGCTGTTTTTT.

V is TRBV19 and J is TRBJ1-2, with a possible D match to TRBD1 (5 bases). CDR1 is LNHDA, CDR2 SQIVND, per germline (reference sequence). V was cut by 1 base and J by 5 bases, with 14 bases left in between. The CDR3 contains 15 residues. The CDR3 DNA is TGTGCCAGTAGTATAGGGGGGGGTCCCCCGTATGGCTACACCTTC. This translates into CASSIGGGPPYGYTF.

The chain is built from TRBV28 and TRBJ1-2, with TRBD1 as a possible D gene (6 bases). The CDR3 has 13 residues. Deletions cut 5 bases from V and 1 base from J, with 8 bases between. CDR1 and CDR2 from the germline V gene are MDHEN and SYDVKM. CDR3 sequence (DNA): TGTGCCAGCAGTACAGGGTTTAACTATGGCTACACCTTC. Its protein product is CASSTGFNYGYTF.

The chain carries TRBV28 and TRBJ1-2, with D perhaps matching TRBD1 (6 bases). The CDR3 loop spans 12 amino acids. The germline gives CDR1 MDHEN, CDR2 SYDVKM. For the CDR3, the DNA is TGTGCAATAGACAGGAACAACTATGGCTACACCTTC. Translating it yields CAIDRNNYGYTF.

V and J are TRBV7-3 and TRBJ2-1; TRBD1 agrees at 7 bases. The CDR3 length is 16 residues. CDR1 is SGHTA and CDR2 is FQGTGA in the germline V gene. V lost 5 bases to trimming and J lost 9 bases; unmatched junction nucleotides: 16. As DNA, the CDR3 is TGTGCCAGCAGCGGGAGAAGGACAGGTATGCTCGGTGAGCAGTTCTTC. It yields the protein CASSGRRTGMLGEQFF.

Here the CDR3 DNA reads TGTGCCAGCAGCTTAGCGGACAGGGATGGAAACACCATATATTTT. This encodes CASSLADRDGNTIYF. The rearrangement uses TRBV7-2 and TRBJ1-3, with TRBD1 identical over 8 bases. CDR1 and CDR2 from the germline V gene are SGHTA and FQGNSA. CDR3 size: 15 residues. Trimming cost V 0 bases and J 3 bases; bases outside gene matches: 1.

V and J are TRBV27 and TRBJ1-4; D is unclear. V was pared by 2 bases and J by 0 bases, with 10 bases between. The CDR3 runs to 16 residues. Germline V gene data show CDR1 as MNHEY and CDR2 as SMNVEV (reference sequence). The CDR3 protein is CASSLKPTATNEKLFF. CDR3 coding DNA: TGTGCCAGCAGTTTAAAGCCCACCGCAACTAATGAAAAACTGTTTTTT.

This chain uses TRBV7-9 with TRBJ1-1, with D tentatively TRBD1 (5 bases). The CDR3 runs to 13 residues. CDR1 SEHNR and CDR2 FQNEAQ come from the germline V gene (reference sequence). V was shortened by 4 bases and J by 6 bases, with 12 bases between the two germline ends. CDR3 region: CASSSWGGAEAFF. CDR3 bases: TGTGCCAGCAGCTCCTGGGGGGGTGCTGAAGCTTTCTTT.

The CDR3 DNA is TGTGCCAGCAGTTCTTTAGGAGGACGCGATCAGCCCCAGCATTTT. This sequence encodes CASSSLGGRDQPQHF. The V call is TRBV27, the J call TRBJ1-5; D gene ambiguous. Germline CDR1 reads MNHEY; CDR2 reads SMNVEV (reference sequence). The CDR3 is 15 amino acids. Trimming pared 4 bases from V and 5 bases from J, leaving 15 bases between.

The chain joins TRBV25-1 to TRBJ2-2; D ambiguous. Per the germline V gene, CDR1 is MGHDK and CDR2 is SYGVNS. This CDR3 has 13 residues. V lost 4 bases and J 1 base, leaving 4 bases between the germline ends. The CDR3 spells CASSVLNTGELFF. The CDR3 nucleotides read TGTGCCAGCAGTGTTCTGAACACCGGGGAGCTGTTTTTT.

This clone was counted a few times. The CDR3, as DNA: TGCGCCAGCAGCCAGAGGGGGGGGGCTAACGAGCAGTACTTC. Translating gives CASSQRGGANEQYF. V usage is TRBV4-3 and J usage is TRBJ2-7; possibly TRBD2 for D (7 bases). The CDR3 covers 14 residues. V dropped 3 bases and J dropped 5 bases, with 14 bases sitting between them. Germline loops: CDR1 LGHNA, CDR2 YSLEER.

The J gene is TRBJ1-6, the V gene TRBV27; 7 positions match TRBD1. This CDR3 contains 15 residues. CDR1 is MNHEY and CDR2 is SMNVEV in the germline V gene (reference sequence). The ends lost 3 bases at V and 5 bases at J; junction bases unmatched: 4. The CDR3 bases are TGTGCCAGCAGTTTTGGGGACAGAGATAATTCACCCCTCCACTTT. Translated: CASSFGDRDNSPLHF.

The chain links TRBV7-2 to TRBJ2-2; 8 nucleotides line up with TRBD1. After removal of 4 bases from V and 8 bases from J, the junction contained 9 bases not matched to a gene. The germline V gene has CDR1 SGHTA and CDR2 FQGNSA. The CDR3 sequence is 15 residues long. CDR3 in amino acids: CASSSVTGGTGELFF. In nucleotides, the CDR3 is TGTGCCAGCAGCTCAGTAACAGGGGGGACGGGGGAGCTGTTTTTT.

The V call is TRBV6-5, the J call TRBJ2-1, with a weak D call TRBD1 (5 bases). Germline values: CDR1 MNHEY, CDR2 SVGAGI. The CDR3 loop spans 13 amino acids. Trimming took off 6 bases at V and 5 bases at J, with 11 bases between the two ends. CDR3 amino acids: CASSRDRNNEQFF. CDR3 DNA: TGTGCCAGCAGCCGCGACAGAAACAATGAGCAGTTCTTC.

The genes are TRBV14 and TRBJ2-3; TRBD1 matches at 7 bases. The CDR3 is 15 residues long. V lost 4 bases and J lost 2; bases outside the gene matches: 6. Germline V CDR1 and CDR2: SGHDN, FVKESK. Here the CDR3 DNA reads TGTGCCAGCAGCCTCCGGACAGGCAACACAGATACGCAGTATTTT. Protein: CASSLRTGNTDTQYF.